Listed below are T cell receptor beta chains from one sample, sequenced in a study of T cell responses to AZD1222 COVID-19 vaccine. The assay was immunoSEQ multiplex PCR, and TCRdb's table has in-frame clones only and misses some. The table lists around 220,000 clones, 94% of them singletons. Sequencing was performed on peripheral blood, taken 28 days after the second dose of the MenACWY control vaccine. These TCRs come from an adult who received the MenACWY meningococcal vaccine as a control. The CDR3 runs from the conserved cysteine through the conserved F or W. A D gene is named only where the DNA matches it firmly. Size tells how often a clone was seen (once, few, many) or the class of an expanded clone, and some rows leave it out.

TRBV19	-	-	TRBJ2-3	CASSIIGGFTDTQYF	TGTGCCAGTAGTATCATTGGCGGGTTCACAGATACGCAGTATTTT
TRBV30	once	-	TRBJ1-6	CAWGRRNSPLHF	TGTGCCTGGGGTCGCCGGAATTCACCCCTCCACTTT
TRBV19	once	-	TRBJ2-7	CASSIEDSSYEQYF	TGTGCCAGTAGTATAGAGGACAGTTCCTACGAGCAGTACTTC
TRBV6-1	-	-	TRBJ1-2	CASSEEVGTVYGYTF	TGTGCCAGCAGTGAAGAGGTAGGGACGGTCTATGGCTACACCTTC
TRBV2	-	-	TRBJ2-2	CASKRITGELFF	TGTGCCAGCAAACGGATCACCGGGGAGCTGTTTTTT
TRBV29-1	-	-	TRBJ2-7	CSGGEPGKYEQYF	TGCAGCGGCGGGGAGCCCGGGAAGTACGAGCAGTACTTC
TRBV3-1/TRBV3-2	-	-	TRBJ2-7	CASSQVGYEQYF	TGTGCCAGCAGCCAAGTCGGCTACGAGCAGTACTTC
TRBV6-4	-	-	TRBJ1-6	CASSDSNQGRSPLHF	TGTGCCAGCAGTGACTCGAATCAGGGACGTTCACCCCTCCACTTT
TRBV19	-	-	TRBJ1-1	CASSIQTGSEAFF	TGTGCCAGTAGTATCCAAACAGGGTCTGAAGCTTTCTTT
TRBV30	-	-	TRBJ1-1	CARSGRFRDTEAFF	TGTGCCAGGTCAGGGCGGTTTAGGGACACTGAAGCTTTCTTT
TRBV19	-	TRBD1	TRBJ1-5	CASSPRQGNQPQHF	TGTGCCAGTAGTCCACGACAGGGGAATCAGCCCCAGCATTTT
TRBV4-1	-	-	TRBJ2-7	CASSPWETYEQYF	TGCGCCAGCAGCCCGTGGGAGACCTACGAGCAGTACTTC
TRBV3-1/TRBV3-2	-	TRBD1	TRBJ1-2	CASSPEGQWTGYGYTF	TGTGCCAGCAGCCCCGAGGGTCAGTGGACAGGGTATGGCTACACCTTC
TRBV11-2	once	TRBD2	TRBJ2-1	CASSSLAGESNEQFF	TGTGCCAGCAGTTCCCTAGCGGGAGAGAGCAATGAGCAGTTCTTC
TRBV18	-	TRBD1	TRBJ1-1	CASSPLGPRSGQGLNTEAFF	TGTGCCAGCTCACCACTAGGACCGCGATCGGGACAGGGGCTGAACACTGAAGCTTTCTTT
TRBV3-1/TRBV3-2	-	-	TRBJ2-7	CASSQEYKGYEQYF	TGTGCCAGCAGCCAAGAGTATAAGGGGTACGAGCAGTACTTC
TRBV7-2	-	-	TRBJ1-2	CASSLVLGTIYGYTF	TGTGCCAGCAGCTTAGTTTTAGGGACGATCTATGGCTACACCTTC